Each of the 22 T cell receptor beta chains below was sequenced from the same sample in a study of shared clonotypes between healthy human individuals. The protocol was immunoSEQ multiplex PCR, while the TCRdb copy is restricted to in-frame clones and leaves out a portion. The repertoire includes over a million clones, 98% of them detected once, and approximately 0.45% sits in the top ten. The sequenced material came from naive CD4+ T cells sorted from blood. Regarding subset: CD45RA+ positively selected. The receptors were gathered from a man aged 30 to 39 in good health.

The chain joins TRBV28 to TRBJ2-2; no clear D. This CDR3 is built from 14 residues. The ends were cut back, 10 bases at V and 1 base at J, with 13 bases in the middle. Germline V gene lookup returns CDR1 MDHEN and CDR2 SYDVKM. CDR3 sequence (DNA): TGTGCCACTAACACAAACCAGAACACCGGGGAGCTGTTTTTT. It yields the protein CATNTNQNTGELFF.

Regarding this clone: The junction does not match germline at one end; this may be a read error. This chain joins TRBV7-2 and TRBJ2-3; 7 positions match TRBD2. Germline V lookup: CDR1 SGHTA, CDR2 FQGNSA. The CDR3 contains 14 residues. CDR3 in DNA: TGTGCCAGCAGCTTTTCGACTAGCAGAGATACGCAGTATTTT. As protein: CASSFSTSRDTQYF.

The genes are TRBV18 and TRBJ1-5; 9 bases align to TRBD1. The V segment lost 4 bases and the J segment 5 bases; nucleotides outside the gene matches: 3. CDR1 and CDR2 (germline): KGHSH, LQKENI. The CDR3 totals 14 residues. The CDR3 nucleotides are TGTGCCAGCTCACAGGACAGGGGACATCAGCCCCAGCATTTT. Its translation is CASSQDRGHQPQHF.

The genes are TRBV25-1 and TRBJ2-7; D is ambiguous. V was shortened by 6 bases and J by 6 bases, with 15 bases between the two germline ends. Germline CDR1 MGHDK, CDR2 SYGVNS. The CDR3 spans 13 residues. CDR3 loop: CASSQVPDSEQYF. The CDR3 DNA reads as TGTGCCAGCAGCCAAGTTCCAGACTCCGAGCAGTACTTC.

The chain couples TRBV5-1 to TRBJ1-2, with TRBD1 matching 7 bases. Germline CDR1 is SGHRS and CDR2 is YFSETQ. Trimming cost V 4 bases and J 3 bases; bases outside gene matches: 12. The CDR3 runs 16 residues. The DNA of the CDR3 is TGCGCCAGCAGCCCCCGAAGTGAGGGGGCGGACTATGGCTACACCTTC. It codes for CASSPRSEGADYGYTF.

The rearrangement links TRBV2 to TRBJ2-5; 9 nucleotides line up with TRBD2. Germline-derived CDR1 and CDR2 are SNHLY and FYNNEI. The CDR3 length is 12 residues. The CDR3 region has the DNA TGTGCTGGCGGGAGGGGACAAGAGACCCAGTACTTC. Its translation is CAGGRGQETQYF.

V usage is TRBV30 and J usage is TRBJ2-2; 13 bases fit TRBD2. Germline V gene lookup returns CDR1 GTSNPN and CDR2 SVGIG (reference sequence). This CDR3 has 14 residues. The V and J ends lost 8 bases and 8 bases, in that order; junction bases with no gene match: 8. In nucleotides, the CDR3 is TGTGCCCTCGACGGGACTAGCGGGACAGGGGAGCTGTTTTTT. It yields the protein CALDGTSGTGELFF.

On this clone: The identical CDR3 is also encoded by other nucleotide sequences in the sample. The J gene is TRBJ2-7, the V gene TRBV5-5; TRBD2 matches at 11 bases. With V trimmed by 4 bases and J by 3 bases, 6 bases remained unmatched. The length of the CDR3 is 15 residues. CDR1 and CDR2 from the germline V gene are SGHKS and YYEKEE (reference sequence). The CDR3 is CASSRTGTSGYEQYF. Written as DNA, the CDR3 is TGTGCCAGCAGCCGGACCGGGACTAGCGGCTACGAGCAGTACTTC.

The chain carries TRBV7-9 and TRBJ1-2; 9 nucleotides match TRBD1. Germline loops: CDR1 SEHNR, CDR2 FQNEAQ (reference sequence). This CDR3 comprises 17 residues. With V trimmed by 5 bases and J by 1 base, 11 bases remained unmatched. The CDR3 protein is CASSPGGDRAINYGYTF. The CDR3 DNA sequence: TGTGCCAGCAGCCCAGGGGGGGACAGGGCCATTAACTATGGCTACACCTTC.

This rearrangement joins TRBV27 to TRBJ1-4; D unclear. V gave up 2 bases and J gave up 8 bases, with 9 bases separating them. Germline V gives CDR1 MNHEY, CDR2 SMNVEV (reference sequence). The CDR3 has 13 residues. Here the CDR3 DNA reads TGTGCCAGCAGTTTAACCCGTGGCGAAAAACTGTTTTTT. This encodes CASSLTRGEKLFF.

The genes are TRBV5-1 and TRBJ2-7, with 9 bases aligning to TRBD2. From germline, CDR1 is SGHRS and CDR2 YFSETQ. J was trimmed by 3 bases and V by 4 bases; bases with no gene match: 8. This CDR3 is built from 15 residues. The CDR3 spells CASSPGLAPDYEQYF. CDR3 nucleotide sequence: TGCGCCAGCAGCCCCGGACTAGCGCCCGACTACGAGCAGTACTTC.

The chain has TRBV7-8 and TRBJ2-7; 11 nucleotides agree with TRBD2. J lost 1 base, V lost 1 base, and 9 bases had no gene match. This CDR3 region has 18 residues. In germline, CDR1 is SGHVS, CDR2 FQNEAQ. The CDR3 sequence is CASSLELAGEIFSYEQYF. DNA of the CDR3: TGTGCCAGCAGCTTAGAACTAGCGGGAGAGATTTTTTCCTACGAGCAGTACTTC.

The rearrangement joins TRBV19 to TRBJ2-7, with unresolved D. Germline V gives CDR1 LNHDA, CDR2 SQIVND (reference sequence). The V and J ends lost 1 base and 2 bases respectively, with 18 bases between them. The CDR3 runs to 17 residues. The CDR3 is CASSIASVGRRTYEQYF. The CDR3 DNA is TGTGCCAGTAGTATAGCCTCCGTCGGTCGACGTACCTACGAGCAGTACTTC.

The chain has TRBV27 and TRBJ2-5; D not resolved. V was cut by 2 bases and J by 5 bases, with 15 bases left in between. Looked up from germline, CDR1 is MNHEY and CDR2 is SMNVEV (reference sequence). The CDR3 is 15 residues long. The DNA of the CDR3 is TGTGCCAGCAGTTTAGATCCCTACGACTGGGAGACCCAGTACTTC. It codes for CASSLDPYDWETQYF.

The V call is TRBV28, the J call TRBJ2-5; 10 positions agree with TRBD2. Germline V gives CDR1 MDHEN, CDR2 SYDVKM. V dropped 5 bases and J dropped 1; count of bases not matched to a gene: 7. This CDR3 contains 16 residues. In DNA, the CDR3 is TGTGCCAGCAGTCCCACCGGACTAGCGGTCCAAGAGACCCAGTACTTC. Residues: CASSPTGLAVQETQYF.

The chain carries TRBV18 and TRBJ2-5; no reliable D call. The CDR3 is 13 residues long. Per the germline V gene, CDR1 is KGHSH and CDR2 is LQKENI. V shed 8 bases and J shed 5 bases, with 15 bases lying between them. DNA for the CDR3: TGTGCCAGCAACACTCATTTGGAGGAGACCCAGTACTTC. This encodes CASNTHLEETQYF.

The chain couples TRBV10-1 to TRBJ2-3; D is perhaps TRBD1 (5 bases). The CDR3 sequence is 14 residues long. V lost 5 bases and J lost 0, with 9 bases in between. Germline V gives CDR1 WNHNN, CDR2 SYGVQD (reference sequence). CDR3 coding DNA: TGCGCCAGCAGTAGCAGGGTCAGCACAGATACGCAGTATTTT. Protein sequence: CASSSRVSTDTQYF.

This sequence joins TRBV7-2 and TRBJ2-7; the D gene is possibly TRBD1 (5 bases). The CDR3 sequence is 15 residues long. The germline V gene encodes CDR1 SGHTA and CDR2 FQGNSA. Trimming took off 1 base at V and 1 base at J, with 11 bases between the two ends. The CDR3 DNA follows: TGTGCCAGCAGCTTAGTGGTCAGGGATTCCTACGAGCAGTACTTC. This gives the protein CASSLVVRDSYEQYF. Full variable domain (remainder filled in from reference TRBV7-2 and TRBJ2-7): GAGVSQSPSNKVTEKGKDVELRCDPISGHTALYWYRQSLGQGLEFLIYFQGNSAPDKSGLPSDRFSAERTGGSVSTLTIQRTQQEDSAVYLCASSLVVRDSYEQYFGPGTRLTVT.

The chain couples TRBV13 to TRBJ2-3; 9 bases are a match to TRBD1. The V and J ends lost 6 bases and 1 base, in that order; junction bases with no gene match: 5. Germline V CDR1 and CDR2: PRHDT, FYEKMQ (reference sequence). CDR3 length: 15 residues. The CDR3 DNA reads as TGTGCCAGCAGACAGGGGGCGTCCGGCACAGATACGCAGTATTTT. Translated: CASRQGASGTDTQYF.

The chain couples TRBV5-6 to TRBJ2-7; 7 nucleotides agree with TRBD2. This CDR3 has 14 amino acids. Looked up from germline, CDR1 is SGHDT and CDR2 is YYEEEE. V gave up 6 bases and J gave up 6 bases; unmatched junction bases: 12. CDR3 nucleotide sequence: TGTGCCAGCAATTTTGCTGATCGGGGGGTCGAGCAGTACTTC. Translating it yields CASNFADRGVEQYF.

This rearrangement joins TRBV18 to TRBJ2-3; 13 positions agree with TRBD2. The J segment lost 5 bases and the V segment lost 0 bases, leaving 2 bases of the junction unmatched. The germline gives CDR1 KGHSH, CDR2 LQKENI. This CDR3 has 16 amino acids. Here the CDR3 reads CASSPPGLAGIDTQYF. DNA of the CDR3: TGTGCCAGCTCACCACCGGGACTAGCGGGAATAGATACGCAGTATTTT.

The table lists this clone with a count of one. The V call is TRBV7-9, the J call TRBJ2-7; D is possibly TRBD2 (7 bases). Trimming removed 0 bases at V and 2 bases at J, with 17 bases between. Germline-derived CDR1 and CDR2 are SEHNR and FQNEAQ (reference sequence). The CDR3 spans 17 residues. Written as DNA, the CDR3 is TGTGCCAGCAGCTTAGCATTAAGCGGGACACAAACCTACGAGCAGTACTTC. This encodes CASSLALSGTQTYEQYF. The variable domain in full, completed from reference TRBV7-9 and TRBJ2-7, reads DTGVSQNPRHKITKRGQNVTFRCDPISEHNRLYWYRQTLGQGPEFLTYFQNEAQLEKSRLLSDRFSAERPKGSFSTLEIQRTEQGDSAMYLCASSLALSGTQTYEQYFGPGTRLTVT.